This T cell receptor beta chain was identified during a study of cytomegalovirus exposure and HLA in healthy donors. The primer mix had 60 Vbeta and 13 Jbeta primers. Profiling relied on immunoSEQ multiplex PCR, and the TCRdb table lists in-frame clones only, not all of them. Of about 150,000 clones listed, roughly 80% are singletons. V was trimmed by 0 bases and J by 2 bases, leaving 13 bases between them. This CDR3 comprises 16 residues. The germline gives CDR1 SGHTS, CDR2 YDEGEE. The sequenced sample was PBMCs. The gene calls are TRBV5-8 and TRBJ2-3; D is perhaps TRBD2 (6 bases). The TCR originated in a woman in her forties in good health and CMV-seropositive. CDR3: CASSLAAGGVTDTQYF. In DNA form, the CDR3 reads TGTGCCAGCAGCTTGGCGGCAGGAGGGGTCACAGATACGCAGTATTTT. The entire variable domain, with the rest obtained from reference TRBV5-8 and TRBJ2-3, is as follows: EAGVTQSPTHLIKTRGQQATLRCSPISGHTSVYWYQQALGLGLQFLLWYDEGEERNRGNFPPRFSGRQFPNYSSELNVNALELEDSALYLCASSLAAGGVTDTQYFGPGTRLTVL.